This TCR beta chain derives from a study of T cell changes during pregnancy in multiple sclerosis. With respect to this clone: This sample includes further DNA sequences coding for the same CDR3.

The CDR3 is 15 amino acids. Germline loops: CDR1 SGHKS, CDR2 YYEKEE (reference sequence). The J segment lost 2 bases and the V segment lost 2 bases, leaving 2 bases of the junction unmatched. TCRdb's table, derived via immunoSEQ multiplex PCR, lists solely in-frame clones and lacks some. The table records 57,000 or so clones, approximately 90% of them present only once. This receptor was taken from a female donor in good health, enrolled as a control in a pregnancy study. The V and J genes are TRBV5-5 and TRBJ2-7, with TRBD2 matching 12 bases. This sample comprised peripheral blood, obtained after pregnancy. The CDR3 here is CASSFGLAGTYEQYF. CDR3 DNA: TGTGCCAGCAGCTTTGGACTAGCGGGAACCTACGAGCAGTACTTC.